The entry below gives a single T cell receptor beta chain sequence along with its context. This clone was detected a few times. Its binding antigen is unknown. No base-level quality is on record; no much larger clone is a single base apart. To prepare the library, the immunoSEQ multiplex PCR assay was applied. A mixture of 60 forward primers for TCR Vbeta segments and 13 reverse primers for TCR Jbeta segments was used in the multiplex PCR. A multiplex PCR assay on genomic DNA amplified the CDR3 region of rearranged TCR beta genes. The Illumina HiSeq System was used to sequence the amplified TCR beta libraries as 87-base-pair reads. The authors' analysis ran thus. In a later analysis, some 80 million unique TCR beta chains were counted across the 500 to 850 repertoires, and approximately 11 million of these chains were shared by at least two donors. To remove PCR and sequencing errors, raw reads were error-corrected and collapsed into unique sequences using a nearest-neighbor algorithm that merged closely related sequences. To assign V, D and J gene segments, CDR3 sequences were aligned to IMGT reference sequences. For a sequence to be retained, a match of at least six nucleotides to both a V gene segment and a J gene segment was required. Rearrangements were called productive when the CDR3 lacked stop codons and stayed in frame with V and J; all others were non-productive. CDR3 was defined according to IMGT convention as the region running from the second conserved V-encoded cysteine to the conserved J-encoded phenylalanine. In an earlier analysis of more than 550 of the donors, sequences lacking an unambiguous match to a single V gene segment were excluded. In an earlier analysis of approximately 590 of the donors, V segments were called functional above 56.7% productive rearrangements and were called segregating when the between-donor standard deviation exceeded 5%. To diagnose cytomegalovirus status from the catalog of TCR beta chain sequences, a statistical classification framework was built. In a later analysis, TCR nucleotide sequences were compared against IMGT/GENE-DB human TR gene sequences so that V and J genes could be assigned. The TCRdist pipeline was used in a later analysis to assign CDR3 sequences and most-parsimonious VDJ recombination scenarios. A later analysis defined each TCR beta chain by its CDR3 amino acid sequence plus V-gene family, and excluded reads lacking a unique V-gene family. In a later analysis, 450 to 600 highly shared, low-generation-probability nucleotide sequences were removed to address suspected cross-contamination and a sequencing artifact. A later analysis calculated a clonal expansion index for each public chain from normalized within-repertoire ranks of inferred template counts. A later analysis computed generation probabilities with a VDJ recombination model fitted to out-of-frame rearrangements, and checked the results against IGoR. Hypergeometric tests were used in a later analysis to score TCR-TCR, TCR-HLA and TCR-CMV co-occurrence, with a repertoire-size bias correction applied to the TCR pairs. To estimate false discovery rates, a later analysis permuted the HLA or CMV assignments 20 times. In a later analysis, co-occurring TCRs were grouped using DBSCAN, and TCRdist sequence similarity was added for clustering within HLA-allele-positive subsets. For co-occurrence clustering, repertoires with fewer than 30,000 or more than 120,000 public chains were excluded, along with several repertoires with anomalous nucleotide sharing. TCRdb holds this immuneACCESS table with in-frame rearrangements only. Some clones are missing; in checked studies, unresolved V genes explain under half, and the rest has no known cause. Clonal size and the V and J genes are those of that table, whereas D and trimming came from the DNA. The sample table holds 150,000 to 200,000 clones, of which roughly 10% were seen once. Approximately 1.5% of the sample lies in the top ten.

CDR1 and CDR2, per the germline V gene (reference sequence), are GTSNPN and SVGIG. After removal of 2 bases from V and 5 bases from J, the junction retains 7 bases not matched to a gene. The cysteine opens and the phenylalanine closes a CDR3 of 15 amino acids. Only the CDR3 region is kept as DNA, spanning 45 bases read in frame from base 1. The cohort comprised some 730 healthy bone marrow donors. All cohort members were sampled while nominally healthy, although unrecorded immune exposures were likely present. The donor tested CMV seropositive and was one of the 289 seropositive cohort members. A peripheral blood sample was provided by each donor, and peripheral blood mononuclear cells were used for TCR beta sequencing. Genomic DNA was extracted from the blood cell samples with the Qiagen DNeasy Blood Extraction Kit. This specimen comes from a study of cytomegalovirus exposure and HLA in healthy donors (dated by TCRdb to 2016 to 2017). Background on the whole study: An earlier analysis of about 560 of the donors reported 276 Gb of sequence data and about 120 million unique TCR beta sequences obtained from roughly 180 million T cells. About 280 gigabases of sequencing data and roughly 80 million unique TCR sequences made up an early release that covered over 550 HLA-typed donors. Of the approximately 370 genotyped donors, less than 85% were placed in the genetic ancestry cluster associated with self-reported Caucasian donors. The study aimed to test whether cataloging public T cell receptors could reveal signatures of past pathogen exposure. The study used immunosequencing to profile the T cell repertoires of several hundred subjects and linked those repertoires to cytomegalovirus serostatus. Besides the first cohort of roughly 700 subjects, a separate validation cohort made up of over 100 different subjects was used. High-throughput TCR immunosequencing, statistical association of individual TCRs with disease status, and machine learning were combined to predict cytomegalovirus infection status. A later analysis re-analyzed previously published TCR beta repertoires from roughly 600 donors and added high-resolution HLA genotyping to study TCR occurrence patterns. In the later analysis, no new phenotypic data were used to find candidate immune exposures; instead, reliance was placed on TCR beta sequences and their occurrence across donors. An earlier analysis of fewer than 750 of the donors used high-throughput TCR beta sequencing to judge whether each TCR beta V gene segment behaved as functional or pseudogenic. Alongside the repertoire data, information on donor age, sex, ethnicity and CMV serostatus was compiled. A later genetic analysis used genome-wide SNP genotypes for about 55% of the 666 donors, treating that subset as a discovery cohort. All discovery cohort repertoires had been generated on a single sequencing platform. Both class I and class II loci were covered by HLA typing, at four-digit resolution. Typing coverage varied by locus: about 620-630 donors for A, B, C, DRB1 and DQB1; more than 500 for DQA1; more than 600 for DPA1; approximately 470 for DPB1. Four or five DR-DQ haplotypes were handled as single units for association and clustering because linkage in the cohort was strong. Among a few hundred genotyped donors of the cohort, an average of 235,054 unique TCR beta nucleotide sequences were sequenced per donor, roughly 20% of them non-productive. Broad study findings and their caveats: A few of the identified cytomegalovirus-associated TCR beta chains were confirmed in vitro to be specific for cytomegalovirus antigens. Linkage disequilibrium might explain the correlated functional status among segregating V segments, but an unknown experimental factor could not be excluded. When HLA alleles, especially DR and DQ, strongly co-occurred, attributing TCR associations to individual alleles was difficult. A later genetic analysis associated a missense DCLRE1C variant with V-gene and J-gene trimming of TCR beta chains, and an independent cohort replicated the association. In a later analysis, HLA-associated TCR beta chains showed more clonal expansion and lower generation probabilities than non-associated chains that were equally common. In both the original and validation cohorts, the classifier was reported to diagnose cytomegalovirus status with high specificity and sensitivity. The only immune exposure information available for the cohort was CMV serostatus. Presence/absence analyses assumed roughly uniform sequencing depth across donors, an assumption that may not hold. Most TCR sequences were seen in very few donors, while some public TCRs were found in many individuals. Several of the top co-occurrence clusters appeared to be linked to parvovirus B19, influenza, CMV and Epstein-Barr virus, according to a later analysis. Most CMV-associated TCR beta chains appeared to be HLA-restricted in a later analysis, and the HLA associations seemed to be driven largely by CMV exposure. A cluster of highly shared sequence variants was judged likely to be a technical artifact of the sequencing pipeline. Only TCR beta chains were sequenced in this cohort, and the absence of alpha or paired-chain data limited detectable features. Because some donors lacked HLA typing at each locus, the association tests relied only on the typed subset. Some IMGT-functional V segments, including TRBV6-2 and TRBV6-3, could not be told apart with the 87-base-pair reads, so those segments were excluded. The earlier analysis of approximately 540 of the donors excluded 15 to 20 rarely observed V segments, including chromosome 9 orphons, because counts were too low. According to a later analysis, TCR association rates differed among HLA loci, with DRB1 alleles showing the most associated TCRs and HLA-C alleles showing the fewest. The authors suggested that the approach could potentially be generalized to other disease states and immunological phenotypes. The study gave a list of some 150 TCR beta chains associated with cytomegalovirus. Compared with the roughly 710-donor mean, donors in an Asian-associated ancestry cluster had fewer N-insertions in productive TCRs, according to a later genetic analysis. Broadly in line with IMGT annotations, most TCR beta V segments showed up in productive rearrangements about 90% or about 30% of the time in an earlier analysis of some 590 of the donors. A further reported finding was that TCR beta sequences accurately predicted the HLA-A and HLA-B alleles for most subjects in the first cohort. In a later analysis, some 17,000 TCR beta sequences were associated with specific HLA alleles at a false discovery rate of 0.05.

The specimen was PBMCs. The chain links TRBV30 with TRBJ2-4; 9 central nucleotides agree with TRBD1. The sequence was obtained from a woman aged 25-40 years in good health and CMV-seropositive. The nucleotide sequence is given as TGTGCCTGGAGTATCCGGGACAGGGAGCAAAACATTCAGTACTTC. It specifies CAWSIRDREQNIQYF.